This TCR beta chain emerged from a study of T-cell reconstitution after alpha-beta-depleted transplantation in children. It was with unique molecular identifiers that the TCRbeta library was prepared. TCRdb reanalysed the PCR reads using MiXCR and keeps one entry per CDR3 protein. The data contain approximately 210,000 distinct CDR3 sequences, approximately 17% of them singletons. Study conclusions and caveats: T-cell counts and diversity at one year following transplant were attributed mainly to newly produced T cells. By about two months after transplant, alpha-beta T cells reportedly arose from several hundred graft clones that had expanded. Certain patients had high TCRbeta diversity at day 60, and it came from recipient T cells and thymic progenitors that survived.

In this sample, this clonotype turned up a few times. Its antigen is unknown. The sequence was collected from a male patient between 2 and 10 years old who had a stem cell transplant for acute lymphoblastic leukemia, so the T cells may come from the graft donor. Source: PBMCs, mostly from graft donor cells, taken 360 days after TCRalphabeta/CD19-depleted stem cell transplant.

DNA of the CDR3: TGTGCCAGCAGCCCCCCCGCTGGGGACACCATATATTTT. This codes for CASSPPAGDTIYF. V and J are TRBV7-9 and TRBJ1-3, with D uncertain. Germline assignment: CDR1 SEHNR and CDR2 FQNEAQ (reference sequence). This CDR3 has 13 amino acids. V lost 5 bases and J lost 8, with 13 bases in between.